These T cell receptor beta chains were read from a single sample in a study of blood T cells in healthy people across ages. TCRdb re-called the 5' RACE reads with MiXCR, one entry per CDR3 protein. The data show roughly 1.4 million distinct CDR3 sequences, approximately 60% seen once. The sequenced sample was blood. The receptors were sampled from a man younger than 35 in good health. Both conserved end residues are part of each CDR3. A D gene is named only where the DNA matches it firmly. Clone size is given for some rows only: seen once, a few or many times, or a class if the clone is expanded.

D,J,size,V,DNA,CDR3
NA,TRBJ1-5,NA,TRBV6-1,TGTGCCAGCAGTGAAGCGGGGAGGGTCTTTTTTCAGCCCCAGCATTTT,CASSEAGRVFFQPQHF
TRBD2,TRBJ2-3,NA,TRBV13,TGTGCCAGCAGCTTAGCGCTACTAGCGGGGGAGCTCACAGATACGCAGTATTTT,CASSLALLAGELTDTQYF
TRBD1,TRBJ2-7,NA,TRBV10-3,TGTGCCATCAGTGACCAAGACAGGGTGAGGGGCGAGCAGTACTTC,CAISDQDRVRGEQYF
TRBD2,TRBJ2-5,NA,TRBV5-1,TGCGCCAGCAGCTTGTACCGGGAGGGCTTGAGGCGAGAGACCCAGTACTTC,CASSLYREGLRRETQYF
NA,TRBJ2-5,NA,TRBV7-7,TGTGCTAGCAGCTTACACCTGGGCGCGGGGACCCAGTACTTC,CASSLHLGAGTQYF
NA,TRBJ2-1,NA,TRBV3-1,TGTGCCAGCAGCCCCTTCTCGGCGGGAATTACGTGGAATGAGCAGTTCTTC,CASSPFSAGITWNEQFF
NA,TRBJ2-2,NA,TRBV9,TGTGCCAGCAGTGCCTACGGCGGGGAGCTGTTTTTT,CASSAYGGELFF
TRBD2,TRBJ2-5,NA,TRBV11-3,TGTGCCAGCAGCTTAGAAGGGACTAGCGGGGAAGAGACCCAGTACTTC,CASSLEGTSGEETQYF
NA,TRBJ2-7,NA,TRBV29-1,TGCAGCGTCGGGACTCCAGAGTTATACGAGCAGTACTTC,CSVGTPELYEQYF
NA,TRBJ1-2,few,TRBV21-1,TGTGCCAGCAGCACCGACGACACAGGGGCGCATGGCTACACCTTC,CASSTDDTGAHGYTF
TRBD2,TRBJ2-1,few,TRBV2,TGTGCCAGCAGCCAGGGGCCTAGCGGGAGCTACAATGAGCAGTTCTTC,CASSQGPSGSYNEQFF
TRBD2,TRBJ2-1,few,TRBV29-1,TGCAGCCGAACGGGACTAGACAATGAGCAGTTCTTC,CSRTGLDNEQFF
TRBD1,TRBJ2-5,NA,TRBV6-5,TGTGCCAGCAGTTCTCAGGGGGCGCGAACGCAGTACTTC,CASSSQGARTQYF
NA,TRBJ2-6,NA,TRBV2,TGTGCCAGCCGACCGCCCGGACAGCTGACCTCTGGGGCCAACGTCCTGACTTTC,CASRPPGQLTSGANVLTF
TRBD1,TRBJ2-3,NA,TRBV2,TGTGCCAGCGAGGGACAGGGCGATGGAGATACGCAGTATTTT,CASEGQGDGDTQYF
NA,TRBJ2-7,NA,TRBV5-1,TGCGCCAGCAGCTTGGACGGAGACGAGCAGTACTTC,CASSLDGDEQYF
TRBD2,TRBJ2-1,NA,TRBV5-1,TGCGCCAGCAGCCCCCTCAAAAATAGCGGGGGGGACAATGAGCAGTTCTTC,CASSPLKNSGGDNEQFF
NA,TRBJ1-2,few,TRBV29-1,TGCAGCGTTGAAGAGACGGGCCATGGCTACACCTTC,CSVEETGHGYTF
TRBD2,TRBJ2-3,once,TRBV2,TGTGCCAGCAGAGGGCGGGAGATCACAGATACGCAGTATTTT,CASRGREITDTQYF
TRBD2,TRBJ2-1,NA,TRBV5-1,TGCGCCAGCAGGCCGGGACTAGCGGGAGTTTCTTACAATGAGCAGTTCTTC,CASRPGLAGVSYNEQFF
TRBD1,TRBJ2-7,NA,TRBV5-6,TGTGCCAGCGTAGGGGGCGCATCCCCCTACGAGCAGTACTTC,CASVGGASPYEQYF
TRBD1,TRBJ2-7,few,TRBV20-1,TGCAGTGGACAGGGCTCCTACGAGCAGTACTTC,CSGQGSYEQYF